The text below deals with one T cell receptor (beta chain). Its antigen is unknown. Base qualities are not at hand, and no much larger clone is one base apart. TCRB CDR3 regions were amplified with the immunoSEQ multiplex PCR using forward primers for 54 TRBV segments and reverse primers for 13 TRBJ segments. Pre-culture CD4+ samples were sequenced at deep resolution with a target of 200,000 to 250,000 T cell genomes. Amplicons were sequenced on an Illumina HiSeq System, producing 87 bp reads covering the CDR3. As for how the authors treated the data: PCR and sequencing errors in the reads were corrected, and alignment to IMGT reference sequences was used to define CDR3 regions. Template and unique rearrangement counts were estimated using synthetic template pools. Clonality was calculated as 1 minus Pielou's evenness. The Daley-Smith estimator was used to estimate richness. Repertoire overlap was measured with Morisita's index. Clones present in cultured samples but not detected in the pre-culture repertoire of the same donor were defined as low-abundance clones. TCRdb obtained this table from immuneACCESS and retained in-frame rearrangements with V and J assigned. These tables miss some clones; where compared with another copy, unresolved V genes account for less than half of the shortfall, and the remainder is unexplained. V, J and clone size are those of that table, while D and trimming were read from the DNA. This sample lists about 110,000 clones; roughly 92% were detected once. The ten largest clones capture over 0.25% of the sample.

Trimming at the junction amounts to 6 bases on V and 6 bases on J, and the germline ends lie 14 bases apart. CDR1 is given as SNHLY and CDR2 as FYNNEI, both from the germline V gene. From cysteine to phenylalanine, the CDR3 is 13 amino acids long. Left in the record is the CDR3 DNA by itself, 39 bases read in frame from the first base. These data belong to a study of T cell repertoires and HLA-DP antigens (dated by TCRdb to the late 2010s). Background on the whole study: The study used an in vitro model of CD4+ T cell alloreactivity against allogeneic HLA-DP presented by transduced HeLa cells. Of the three donors, two were male and one was female, with ages ranging from the 18-to-29 band to the 60-to-69 band. On average, roughly 200 ng of DNA went in for sorted CD137+CD4+ samples, versus roughly 1,300 ng for pre-culture CD4+ samples. Compared with self, one alloantigen differed at one amino acid in the peptide-binding groove and the other differed at fewer than eleven, modelling structurally similar versus dissimilar alloantigens.

The study at large found these results: Naive and memory CD4+ repertoires were not analysed separately. Average cumulative frequency of clones undetected before culture was approximately 40% against one allele and approximately 51% against the other. Sorted CD137+ cells showed similar clonality against both alloantigens (approximately 0.4), much higher than the clonality of pre-culture samples (around 0.04). The study was limited by having just three donors, by relying on a non-physiological HeLa antigen-presenting system, and by using total CD4+ cells as responders.

Untouched CD4+ T cells were isolated from Ficoll-separated PBMC through negative selection with magnetic beads, and an average purity of about 98% was reached. Untouched CD4+ T cells were isolated with magnetic beads from Ficoll-separated PBMC, and a purity of roughly 98% was reached with negligible CD8+ contamination. Peripheral blood mononuclear cells were supplied by the buffy coats of a few healthy blood donors, who served as the study donors. Each of the three donors was CMV seronegative. Genomic DNA was extracted with the DNeasy Blood & Tissue Kit. TCRB sequencing was performed on genomic DNA from sorted CD137+CD4+ cells and pre-culture CD4+ baseline samples from each subject.

The sample was CD4+ T cells from PBMCs. The clonotype originates from a woman under 30 in good health and CMV-seronegative. The chain employs TRBV2 and TRBJ2-5, with TRBD1 tentatively as D gene (6 bases match). The sequenced DNA is TGTGCCAGCAGGCAGGGGATGGCACAGACCCAGTACTTC. This is translated as CASRQGMAQTQYF.